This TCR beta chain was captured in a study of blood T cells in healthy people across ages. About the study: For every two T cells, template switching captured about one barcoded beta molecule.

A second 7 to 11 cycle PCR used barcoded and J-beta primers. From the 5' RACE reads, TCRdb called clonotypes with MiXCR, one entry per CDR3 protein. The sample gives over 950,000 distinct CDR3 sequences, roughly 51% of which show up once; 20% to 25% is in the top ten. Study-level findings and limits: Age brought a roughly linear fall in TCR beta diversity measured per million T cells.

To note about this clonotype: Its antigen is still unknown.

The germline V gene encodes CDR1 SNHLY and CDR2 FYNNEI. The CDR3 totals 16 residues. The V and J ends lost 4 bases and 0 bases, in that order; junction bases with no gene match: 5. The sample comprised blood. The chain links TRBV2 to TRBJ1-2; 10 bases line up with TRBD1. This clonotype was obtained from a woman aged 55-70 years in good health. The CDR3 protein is CASSGTGGRANYGYTF. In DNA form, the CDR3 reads TGTGCCAGCAGTGGGACAGGGGGACGAGCTAACTATGGCTACACCTTC.